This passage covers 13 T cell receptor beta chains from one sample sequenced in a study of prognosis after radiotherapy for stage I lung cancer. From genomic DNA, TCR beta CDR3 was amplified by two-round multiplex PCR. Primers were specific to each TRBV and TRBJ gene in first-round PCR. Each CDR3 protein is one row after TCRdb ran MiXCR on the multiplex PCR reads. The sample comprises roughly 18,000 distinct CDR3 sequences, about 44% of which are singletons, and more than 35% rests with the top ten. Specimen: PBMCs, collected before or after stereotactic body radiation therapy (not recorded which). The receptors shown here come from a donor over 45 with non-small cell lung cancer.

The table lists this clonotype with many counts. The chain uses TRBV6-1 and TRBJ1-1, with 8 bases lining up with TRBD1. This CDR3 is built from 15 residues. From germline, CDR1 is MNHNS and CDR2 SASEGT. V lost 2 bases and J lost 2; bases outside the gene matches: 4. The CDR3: CASSENSGGNTEAFF. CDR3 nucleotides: TGTGCCAGCAGTGAAAACTCAGGGGGCAACACTGAAGCTTTCTTT.

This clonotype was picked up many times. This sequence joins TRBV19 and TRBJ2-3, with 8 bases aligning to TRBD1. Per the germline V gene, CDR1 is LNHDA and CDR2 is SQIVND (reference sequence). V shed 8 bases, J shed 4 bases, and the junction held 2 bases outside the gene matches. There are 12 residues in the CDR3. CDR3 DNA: TGTGCCAGTGGACAGGGTTCAGATACGCAGTATTTT. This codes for CASGQGSDTQYF.

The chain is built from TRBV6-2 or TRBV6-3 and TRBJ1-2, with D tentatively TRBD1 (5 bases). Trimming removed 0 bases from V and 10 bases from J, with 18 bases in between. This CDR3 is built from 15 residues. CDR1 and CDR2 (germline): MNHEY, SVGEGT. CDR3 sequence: CASSYSTVTVGFYTF. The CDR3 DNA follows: TGTGCCAGCAGTTACTCGACCGTGACAGTCGGCTTCTACACCTTC.

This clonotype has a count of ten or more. The CDR3 DNA reads TGTGCCAGCAGCCAATCGACAGGGGATAATGAAAAACTGTTTTTT. Protein product: CASSQSTGDNEKLFF. V and J are TRBV16 and TRBJ1-4, with 8 bases matching TRBD1. The CDR3 sequence is 15 residues long. Looked up from germline, CDR1 is KGHSY and CDR2 is FQNENV. The V segment lost 0 bases and the J segment 4 bases; nucleotides outside the gene matches: 1.

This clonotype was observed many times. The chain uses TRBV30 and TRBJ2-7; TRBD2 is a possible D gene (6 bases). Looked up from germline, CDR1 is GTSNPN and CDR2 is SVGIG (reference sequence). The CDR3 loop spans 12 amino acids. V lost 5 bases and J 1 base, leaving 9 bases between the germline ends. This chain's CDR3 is CAWAGRSYEQYF. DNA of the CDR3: TGTGCCTGGGCGGGGAGGTCCTACGAGCAGTACTTC.

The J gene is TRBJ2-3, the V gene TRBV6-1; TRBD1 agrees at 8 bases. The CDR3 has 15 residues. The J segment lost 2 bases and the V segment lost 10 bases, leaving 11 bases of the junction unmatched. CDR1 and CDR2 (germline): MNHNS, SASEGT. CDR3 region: CANSPRDRFTDTQYF. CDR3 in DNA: TGTGCCAACAGCCCACGGGACAGGTTCACAGATACGCAGTATTTT.

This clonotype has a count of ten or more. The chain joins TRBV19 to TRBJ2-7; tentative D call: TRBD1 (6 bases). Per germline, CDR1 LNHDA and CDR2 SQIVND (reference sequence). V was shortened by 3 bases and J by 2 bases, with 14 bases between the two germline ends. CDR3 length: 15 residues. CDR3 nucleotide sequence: TGTGCCAGTAGTATTTTTGGGACACCGACCTACGAGCAGTACTTC. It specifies CASSIFGTPTYEQYF.

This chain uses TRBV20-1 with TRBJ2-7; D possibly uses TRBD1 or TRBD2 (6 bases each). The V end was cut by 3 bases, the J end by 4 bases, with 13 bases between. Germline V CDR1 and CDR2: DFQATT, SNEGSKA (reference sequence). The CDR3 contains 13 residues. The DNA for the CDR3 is TGCAGTGCTAGGGGACGGGGGCGTTACGAGCAGTACTTC. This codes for CSARGRGRYEQYF.

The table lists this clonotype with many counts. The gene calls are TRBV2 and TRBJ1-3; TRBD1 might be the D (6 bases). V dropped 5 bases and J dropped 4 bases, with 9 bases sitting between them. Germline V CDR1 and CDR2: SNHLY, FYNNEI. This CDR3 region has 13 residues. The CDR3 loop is CASSPGVGNTIYF. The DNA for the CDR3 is TGTGCCAGCAGTCCAGGGGTGGGAAACACCATATATTTT.

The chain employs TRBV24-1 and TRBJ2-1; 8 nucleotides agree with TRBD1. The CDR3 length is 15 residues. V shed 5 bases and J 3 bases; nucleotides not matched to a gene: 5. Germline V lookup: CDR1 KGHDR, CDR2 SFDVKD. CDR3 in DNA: TGTGCCACCAGTGGCCCAGGGGGCGGCTACAATGAGCAGTTCTTC. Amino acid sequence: CATSGPGGGYNEQFF.

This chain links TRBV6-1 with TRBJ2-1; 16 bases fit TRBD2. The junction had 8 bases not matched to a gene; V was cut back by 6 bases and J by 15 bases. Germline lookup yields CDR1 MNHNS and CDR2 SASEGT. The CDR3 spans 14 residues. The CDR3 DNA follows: TGTGCCAGCAGCTCGGGACTAGCGGGAGGGAGTGCGTTCTTC. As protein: CASSSGLAGGSAFF.

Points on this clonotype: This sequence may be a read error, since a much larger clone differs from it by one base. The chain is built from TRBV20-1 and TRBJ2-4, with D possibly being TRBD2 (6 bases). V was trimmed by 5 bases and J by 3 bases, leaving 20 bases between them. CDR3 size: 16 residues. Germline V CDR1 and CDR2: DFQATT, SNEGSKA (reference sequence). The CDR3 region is CSASWLAWMGKNIQYF. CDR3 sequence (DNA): TGCAGTGCTTCCTGGCTAGCGTGGATGGGCAAAAACATTCAGTACTTC.

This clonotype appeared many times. CDR3 protein: CASSYGLAGGYSYNEQFF. DNA of the CDR3: TGTGCCAGCAGTTATGGACTAGCGGGAGGATATTCCTACAATGAGCAGTTCTTC. The V gene is TRBV28, the J gene TRBJ2-1, with 14 nucleotides matching TRBD2. The CDR3 runs 18 residues. Trimming at V came to 4 bases and at J to 1 base, leaving 6 bases not matched to a gene. Germline V gives CDR1 MDHEN, CDR2 SYDVKM.